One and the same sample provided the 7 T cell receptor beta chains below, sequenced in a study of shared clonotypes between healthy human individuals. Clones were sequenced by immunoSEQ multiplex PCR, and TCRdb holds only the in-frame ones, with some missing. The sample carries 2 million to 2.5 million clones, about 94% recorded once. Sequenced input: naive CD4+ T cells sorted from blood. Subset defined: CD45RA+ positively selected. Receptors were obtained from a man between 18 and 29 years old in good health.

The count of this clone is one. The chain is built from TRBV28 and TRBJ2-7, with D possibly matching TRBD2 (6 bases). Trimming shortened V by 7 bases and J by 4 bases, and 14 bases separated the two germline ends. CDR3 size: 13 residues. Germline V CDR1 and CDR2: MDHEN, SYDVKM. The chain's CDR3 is CASTPAGSYEQYF. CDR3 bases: TGTGCCAGCACGCCAGCGGGCTCATACGAGCAGTACTTC.

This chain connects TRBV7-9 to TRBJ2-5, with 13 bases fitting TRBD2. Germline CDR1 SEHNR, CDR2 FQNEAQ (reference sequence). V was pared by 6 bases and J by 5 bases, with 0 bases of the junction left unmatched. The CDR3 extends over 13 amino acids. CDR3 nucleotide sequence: TGTGCCAGCAGGACTAGCGGGGGGGAGACCCAGTACTTC. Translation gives CASRTSGGETQYF.

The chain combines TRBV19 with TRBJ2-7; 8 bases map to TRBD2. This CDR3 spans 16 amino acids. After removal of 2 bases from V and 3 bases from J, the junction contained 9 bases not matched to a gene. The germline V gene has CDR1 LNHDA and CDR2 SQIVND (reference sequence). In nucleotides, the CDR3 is TGTGCCAGTAGTATATTTAGCGGGGCCCAATTCTACGAGCAGTACTTC. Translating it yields CASSIFSGAQFYEQYF.

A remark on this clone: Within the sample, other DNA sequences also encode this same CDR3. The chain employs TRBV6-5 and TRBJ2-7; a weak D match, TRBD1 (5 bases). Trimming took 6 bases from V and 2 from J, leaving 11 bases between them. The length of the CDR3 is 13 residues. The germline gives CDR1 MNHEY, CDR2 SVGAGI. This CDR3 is CASSRQFAYEQYF. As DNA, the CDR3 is TGTGCCAGCAGCCGACAGTTCGCCTACGAGCAGTACTTC.

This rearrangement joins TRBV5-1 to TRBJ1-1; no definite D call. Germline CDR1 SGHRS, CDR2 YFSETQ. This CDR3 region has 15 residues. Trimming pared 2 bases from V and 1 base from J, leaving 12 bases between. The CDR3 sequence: CASSFSPVANTEAFF. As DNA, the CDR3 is TGCGCCAGCAGCTTCAGCCCGGTTGCGAACACTGAAGCTTTCTTT. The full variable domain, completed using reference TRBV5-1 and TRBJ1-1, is KAGVTQTPRYLIKTRGQQVTLSCSPISGHRSVSWYQQTPGQGLQFLFEYFSETQRNKGNFPGRFSGRQFSNSRSEMNVSTLELGDSALYLCASSFSPVANTEAFFGQGTRLTVV.

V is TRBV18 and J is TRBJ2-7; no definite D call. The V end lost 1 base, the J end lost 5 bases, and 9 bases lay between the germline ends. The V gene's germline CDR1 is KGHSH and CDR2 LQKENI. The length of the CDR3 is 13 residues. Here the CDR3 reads CASSPRAVDEQYF. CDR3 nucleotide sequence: TGTGCCAGCTCACCACGCGCGGTTGACGAGCAGTACTTC.

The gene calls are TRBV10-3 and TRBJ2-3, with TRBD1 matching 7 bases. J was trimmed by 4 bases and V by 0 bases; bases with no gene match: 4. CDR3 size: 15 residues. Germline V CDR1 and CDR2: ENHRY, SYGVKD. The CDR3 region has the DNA TGTGCCATCAGTGAGTCGAAAGGGACAGCAGATACGCAGTATTTT. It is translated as CAISESKGTADTQYF.